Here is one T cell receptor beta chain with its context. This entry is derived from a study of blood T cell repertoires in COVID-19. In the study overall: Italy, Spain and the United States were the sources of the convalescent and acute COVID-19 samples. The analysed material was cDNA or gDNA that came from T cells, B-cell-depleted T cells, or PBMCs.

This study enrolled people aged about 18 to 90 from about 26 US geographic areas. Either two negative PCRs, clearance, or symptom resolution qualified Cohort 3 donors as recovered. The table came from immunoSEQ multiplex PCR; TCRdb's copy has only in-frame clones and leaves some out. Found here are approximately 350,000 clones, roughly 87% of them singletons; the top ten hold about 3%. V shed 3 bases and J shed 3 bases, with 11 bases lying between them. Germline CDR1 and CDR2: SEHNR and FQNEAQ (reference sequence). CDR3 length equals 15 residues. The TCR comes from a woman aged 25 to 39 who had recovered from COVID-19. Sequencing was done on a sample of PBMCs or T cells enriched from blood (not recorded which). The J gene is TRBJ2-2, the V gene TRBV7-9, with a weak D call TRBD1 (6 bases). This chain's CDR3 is CASSFRAGDTGELFF. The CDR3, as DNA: TGTGCCAGCAGCTTCCGGGCAGGGGACACCGGGGAGCTGTTTTTT.